This entry features one T cell receptor (beta chain) sequence. No antigen is known for it. This record belongs to a study of cytomegalovirus exposure and HLA in healthy donors. Whole-study results and caveats: Exclusion as indistinguishable affected some V segments, including TRBV6-2 and TRBV6-3. Sequencing depth roughly uniform across donors was assumed in presence/absence analyses. Clonal expansion, a later analysis showed, was greater in HLA-associated TCR beta chains than in equally common others. Investigators reported 150 to 200 TCR beta chains as tied to cytomegalovirus.

The CDR3 sequence is 14 residues long. V dropped 5 bases and J dropped 4 bases, with 9 bases sitting between them. Germline assignment: CDR1 MNHEY and CDR2 SMNVEV (reference sequence). Primers: 60 Vbeta forward and 13 Jbeta reverse. Method: immunoSEQ multiplex PCR; TCRdb's copy keeps in-frame clones and lacks some. The repertoire holds about 160,000 clones, with approximately 80% as singletons. Sequenced sample: PBMCs. This receptor was obtained from a male donor in good health and CMV-seropositive. The genes are TRBV27 and TRBJ1-6; D unresolved. CDR3 loop: CASSLERYNSPLHF. The CDR3 DNA sequence: TGTGCCAGCAGTCTAGAACGGTATAATTCACCCCTCCACTTT.